The present entry profiles one TCR beta chain with its context. Its target is unknown. This sample includes further DNA sequences coding for the same CDR3. The data derive from a study of shared clonotypes between healthy human individuals. Over several immunoSEQ plates, each subset's genomic DNA was distributed in even portions. TCRdb's table, derived via immunoSEQ multiplex PCR, lists solely in-frame clones and lacks some. The sample contains about 2.2 million clones, over 85% of which appear only once. Cells designated naive CD8 were CD45RO-negative and were positively selected for CCR7, with terminally differentiated effector memory CD45RA+ cells excluded. Study-wide results and limits: With a handful of donors compared, roughly 5% of naive CD4 clonotypes were shared.

In germline, CDR1 is SQVTM, CDR2 ANQGSEA. This CDR3 region has 12 residues. Trimming cost V 6 bases and J 5 bases, with 10 bases left between them. V usage is TRBV29-1 and J usage is TRBJ2-2; D could derive from TRBD1 or TRBD2 (5 bases each). The source of this sequence is a man between 18 and 35 years old in good health. Some clones in this sample may be carry-over from other donors' samples. The sample comprised naive CD8+ T cells from PBMCs. The DNA for the CDR3 is TGCAGCGTGAGGGGACCGACCGGGGAGCTGTTTTTT. Translating it yields CSVRGPTGELFF.